This section outlines one T cell receptor beta chain sequence together with its context. Its antigen is not known. This sample stems from a study of CD8 T cells in ankylosing spondylitis. Study outcomes and limitations: Reportedly, disease-linked clones are significantly enriched in ankylosing spondylitis patients' matched synovial fluid. A TCR beta motif made of 7 to 9 highly homologous variants seemed typical of ankylosing spondylitis blood. Clones linked with disease were CD8+ and fairly uncommon in the peripheral blood.

Quantitative 5'-RACE with molecular barcodes was used to make the TCR beta libraries. TCRdb redid the calling of the 5' RACE reads with MiXCR, one entry per CDR3 protein. The sample shows around 490,000 distinct CDR3 sequences, approximately 5.3% of them seen only once. Sample: blood, either unsorted or a sorted T cell fraction (not recorded which). This TCR derives from a male donor with ankylosing spondylitis.

The CDR3 is CASSKPGLEAKYF. Written as DNA, the CDR3 is TGTGCCAGCAGCAAGCCGGGACTTGAGGCTAAGTACTTC. The rearrangement uses TRBV11-2 and TRBJ2-7, with D possibly TRBD2 on 6 matching bases. The CDR3 is 13 residues long. Germline V CDR1 and CDR2: SGHAT, FQNNGV. V lost 5 bases and J lost 11, with 19 bases in between.